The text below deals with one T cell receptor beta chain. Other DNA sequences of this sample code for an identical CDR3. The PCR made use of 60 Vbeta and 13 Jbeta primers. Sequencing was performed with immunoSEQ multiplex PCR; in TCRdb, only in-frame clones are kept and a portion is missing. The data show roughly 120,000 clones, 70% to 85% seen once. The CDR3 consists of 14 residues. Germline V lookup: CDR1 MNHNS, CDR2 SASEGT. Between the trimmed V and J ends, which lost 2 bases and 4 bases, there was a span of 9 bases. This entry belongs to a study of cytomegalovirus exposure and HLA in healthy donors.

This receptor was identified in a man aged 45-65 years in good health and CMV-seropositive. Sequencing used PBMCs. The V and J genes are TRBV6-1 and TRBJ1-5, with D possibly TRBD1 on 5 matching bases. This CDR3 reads CASSESGGNQPQHF. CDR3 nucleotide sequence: TGTGCCAGCAGTGAAAGCGGGGGGAATCAGCCCCAGCATTTT.